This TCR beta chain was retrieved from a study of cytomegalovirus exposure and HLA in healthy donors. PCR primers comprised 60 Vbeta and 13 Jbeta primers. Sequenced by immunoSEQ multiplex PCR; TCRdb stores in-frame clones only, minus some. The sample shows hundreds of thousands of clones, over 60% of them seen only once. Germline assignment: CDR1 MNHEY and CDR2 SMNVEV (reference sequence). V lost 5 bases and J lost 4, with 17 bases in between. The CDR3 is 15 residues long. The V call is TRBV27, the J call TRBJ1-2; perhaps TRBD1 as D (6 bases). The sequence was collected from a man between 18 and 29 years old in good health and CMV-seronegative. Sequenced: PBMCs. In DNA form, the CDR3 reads TGTGCCAGCAGTCCCTACCGACAGGCTATCTATGGCTACACCTTC. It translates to CASSPYRQAIYGYTF.